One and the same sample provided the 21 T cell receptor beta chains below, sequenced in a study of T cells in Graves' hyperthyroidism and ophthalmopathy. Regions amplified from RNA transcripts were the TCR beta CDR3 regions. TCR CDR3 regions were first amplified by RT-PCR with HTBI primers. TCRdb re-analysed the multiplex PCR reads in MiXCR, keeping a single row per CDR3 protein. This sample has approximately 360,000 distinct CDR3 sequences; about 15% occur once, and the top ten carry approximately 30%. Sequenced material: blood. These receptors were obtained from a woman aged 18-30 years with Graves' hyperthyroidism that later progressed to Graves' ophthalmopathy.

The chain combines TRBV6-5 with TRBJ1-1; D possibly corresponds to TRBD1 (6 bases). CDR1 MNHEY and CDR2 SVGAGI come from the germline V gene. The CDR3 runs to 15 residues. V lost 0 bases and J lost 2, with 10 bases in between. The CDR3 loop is CASSYSQGANTEAFF. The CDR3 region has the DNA TGTGCCAGCAGTTACTCACAGGGAGCCAACACTGAAGCTTTCTTT.

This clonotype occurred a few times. The CDR3 here is CASRTGLAEISYEQYF. The CDR3 DNA reads as TGTGCCAGTAGGACGGGACTAGCGGAAATAAGCTACGAGCAGTACTTC. The chain couples TRBV2 to TRBJ2-7; 11 bases line up with TRBD2. The CDR3 length is 16 residues. V lost 9 bases, J lost 3 bases, and 13 bases stayed unmatched. The V gene's germline CDR1 is SNHLY and CDR2 FYNNEI.

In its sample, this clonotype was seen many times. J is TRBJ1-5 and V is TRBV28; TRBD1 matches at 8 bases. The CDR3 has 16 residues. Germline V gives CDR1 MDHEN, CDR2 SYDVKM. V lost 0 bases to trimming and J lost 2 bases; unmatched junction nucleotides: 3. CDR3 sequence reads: CASSLWIQGGNQPQHF. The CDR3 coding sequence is TGTGCCAGCAGTTTATGGATACAGGGGGGCAATCAGCCCCAGCATTTT.

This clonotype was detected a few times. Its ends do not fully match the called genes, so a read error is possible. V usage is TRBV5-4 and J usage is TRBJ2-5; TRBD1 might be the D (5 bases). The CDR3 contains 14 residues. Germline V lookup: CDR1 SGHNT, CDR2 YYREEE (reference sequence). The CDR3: CASSLGQIQEPQYF. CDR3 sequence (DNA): TGTGCCAGCAGCTTGGGACAGATACAAGAGCCCCAGTACTTC.

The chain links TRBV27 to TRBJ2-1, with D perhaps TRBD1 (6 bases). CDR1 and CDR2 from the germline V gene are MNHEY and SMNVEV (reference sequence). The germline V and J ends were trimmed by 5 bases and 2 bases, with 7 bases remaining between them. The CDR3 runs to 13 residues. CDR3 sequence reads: CASSRDTYNEQFF. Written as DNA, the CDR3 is TGTGCCAGCAGTAGGGACACCTACAATGAGCAGTTCTTC.

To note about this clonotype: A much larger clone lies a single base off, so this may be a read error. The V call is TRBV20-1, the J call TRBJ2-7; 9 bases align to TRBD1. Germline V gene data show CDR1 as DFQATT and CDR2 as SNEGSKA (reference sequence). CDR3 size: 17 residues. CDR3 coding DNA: TGCAGTGCTCGGGGACAGGGAAAGGTTCGGGCTTCCTACGGGCAGTACTTC. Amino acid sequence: CSARGQGKVRASYGQYF.

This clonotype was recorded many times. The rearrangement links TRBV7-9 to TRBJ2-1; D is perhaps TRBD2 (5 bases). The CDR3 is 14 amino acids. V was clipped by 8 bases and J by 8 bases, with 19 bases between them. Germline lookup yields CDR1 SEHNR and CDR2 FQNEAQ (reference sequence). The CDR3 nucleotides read TGTGCCAGCTGCCGAGCGGACCTCGCCCATGAGCAGTTCTTC. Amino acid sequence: CASCRADLAHEQFF.

CDR3: CATSSGGDLGELFF. DNA of the CDR3: TGTGCCACCAGCAGTGGAGGGGATCTCGGGGAGCTGTTTTTT. This sequence joins TRBV15 and TRBJ2-2; tentatively, D is TRBD2 (6 bases). CDR1 is LNHNV, CDR2 YYDKDF, per germline (reference sequence). The V end lost 3 bases, the J end lost 7 bases, and 12 bases lay between the germline ends. This CDR3 is 14 amino acids long.

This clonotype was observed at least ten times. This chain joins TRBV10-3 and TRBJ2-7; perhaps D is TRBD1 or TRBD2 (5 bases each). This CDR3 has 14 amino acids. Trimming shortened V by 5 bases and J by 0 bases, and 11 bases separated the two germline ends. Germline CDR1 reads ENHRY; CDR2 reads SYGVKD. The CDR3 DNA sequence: TGTGCCATCAGTCCCGGGACGGTCTCCTACGAGCAGTACTTC. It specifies CAISPGTVSYEQYF.

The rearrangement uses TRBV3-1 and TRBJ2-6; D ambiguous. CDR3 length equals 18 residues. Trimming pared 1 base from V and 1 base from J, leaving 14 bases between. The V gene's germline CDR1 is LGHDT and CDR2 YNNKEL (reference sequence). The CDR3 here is CASSQVPASRSGANVLTF. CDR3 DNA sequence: TGTGCCAGCAGCCAAGTCCCCGCTTCTCGGTCTGGGGCCAACGTCCTGACTTTC.

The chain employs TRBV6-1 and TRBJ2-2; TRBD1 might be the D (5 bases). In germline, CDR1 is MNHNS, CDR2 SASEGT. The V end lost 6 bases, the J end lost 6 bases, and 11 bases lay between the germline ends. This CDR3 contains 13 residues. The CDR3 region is CASSPSGPGELFF. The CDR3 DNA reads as TGTGCCAGCAGCCCCTCAGGGCCCGGGGAGCTGTTTTTT.

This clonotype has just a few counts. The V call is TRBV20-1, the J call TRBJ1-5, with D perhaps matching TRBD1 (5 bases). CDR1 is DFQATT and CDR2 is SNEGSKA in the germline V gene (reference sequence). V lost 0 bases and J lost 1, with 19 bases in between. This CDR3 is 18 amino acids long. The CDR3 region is CSARDLGQGKGSNQPQHF. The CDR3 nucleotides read TGCAGTGCTAGAGATCTAGGGCAGGGCAAAGGGAGCAATCAGCCCCAGCATTTT.

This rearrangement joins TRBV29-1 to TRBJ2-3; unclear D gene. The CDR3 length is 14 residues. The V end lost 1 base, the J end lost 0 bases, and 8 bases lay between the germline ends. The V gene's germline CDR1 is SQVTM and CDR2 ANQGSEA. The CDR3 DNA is TGCAGCGTTGAAGGTCGGGTCAGCACAGATACGCAGTATTTT. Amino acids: CSVEGRVSTDTQYF.

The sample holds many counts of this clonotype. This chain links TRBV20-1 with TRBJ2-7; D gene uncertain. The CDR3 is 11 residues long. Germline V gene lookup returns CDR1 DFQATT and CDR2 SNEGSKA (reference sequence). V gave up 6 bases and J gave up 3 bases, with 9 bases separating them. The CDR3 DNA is TGCAGTGCCGCCGCCGTCTACGAGCAGTACTTC. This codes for CSAAAVYEQYF.

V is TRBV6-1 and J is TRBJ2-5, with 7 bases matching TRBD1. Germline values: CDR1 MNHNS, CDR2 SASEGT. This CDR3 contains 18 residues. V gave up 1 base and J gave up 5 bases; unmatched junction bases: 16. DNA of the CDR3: TGTGCCAGCAGTGAAGAAATTCCGGGACAGTCGAATTTGGAGACCCAGTACTTC. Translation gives CASSEEIPGQSNLETQYF.

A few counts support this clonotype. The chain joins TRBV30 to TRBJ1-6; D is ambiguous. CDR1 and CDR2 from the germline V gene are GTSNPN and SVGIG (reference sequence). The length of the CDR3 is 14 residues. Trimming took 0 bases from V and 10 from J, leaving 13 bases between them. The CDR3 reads CAWSVPERSSPLHF. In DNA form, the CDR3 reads TGTGCCTGGAGTGTACCTGAGCGGTCCTCACCCCTCCACTTT. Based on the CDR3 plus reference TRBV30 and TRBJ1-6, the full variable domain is SQTIHQWPATLVQPVGSPLSLECTVEGTSNPNLYWYRQAAGRGLQLLFYSVGIGQISSEVPQNLSASRPQDRQFILSSKKLLLSDSGFYLCAWSVPERSSPLHFGNGTRLTVT.

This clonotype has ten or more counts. The CDR3 protein is CASSAYRGSGYEQYF. The CDR3 DNA reads TGTGCCAGCAGTGCTTACAGGGGCAGTGGATACGAGCAGTACTTC. The V gene is TRBV2, the J gene TRBJ2-7, with 7 bases identical to TRBD1. The CDR3 is 15 amino acids. Germline assignment: CDR1 SNHLY and CDR2 FYNNEI. V shed 4 bases, J shed 4 bases, and the junction held 10 bases outside the gene matches. Looking up the rest from reference TRBV2 and TRBJ2-7 gives the full variable domain: EPEVTQTPSHQVTQMGQEVILRCVPISNHLYFYWYRQILGQKVEFLVSFYNNEISEKSEIFDDQFSVERPDGSNFTLKIRSTKLEDSAMYFCASSAYRGSGYEQYFGPGTRLTVT.

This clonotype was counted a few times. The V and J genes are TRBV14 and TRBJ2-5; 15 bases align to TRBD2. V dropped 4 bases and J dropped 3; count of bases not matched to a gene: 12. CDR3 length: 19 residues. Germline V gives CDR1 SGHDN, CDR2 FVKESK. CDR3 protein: CASSRGLAGGLTTEETQYF. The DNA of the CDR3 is TGTGCCAGCAGCCGGGGACTAGCGGGAGGACTTACTACCGAAGAGACCCAGTACTTC.

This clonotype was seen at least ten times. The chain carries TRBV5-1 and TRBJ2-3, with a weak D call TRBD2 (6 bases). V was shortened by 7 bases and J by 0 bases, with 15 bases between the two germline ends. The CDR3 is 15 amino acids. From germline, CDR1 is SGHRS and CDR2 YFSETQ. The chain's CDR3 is CASAPGSGSTDTQYF. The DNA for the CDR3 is TGCGCCAGCGCCCCTGGAAGCGGGAGCACAGATACGCAGTATTTT.

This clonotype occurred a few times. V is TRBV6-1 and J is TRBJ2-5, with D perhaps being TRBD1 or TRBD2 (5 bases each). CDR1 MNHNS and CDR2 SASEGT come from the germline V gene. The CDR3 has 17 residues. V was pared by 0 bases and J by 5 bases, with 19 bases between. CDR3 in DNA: TGTGCCAGCAGTGAAGCGAGGGGCGGTCTTAGGGACGAGACCCAGTACTTC. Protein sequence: CASSEARGGLRDETQYF.

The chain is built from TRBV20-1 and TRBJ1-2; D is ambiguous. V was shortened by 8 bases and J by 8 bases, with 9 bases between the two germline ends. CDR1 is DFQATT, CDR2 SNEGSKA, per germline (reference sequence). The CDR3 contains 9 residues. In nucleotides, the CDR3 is TGCAGTACCACCAAGGGCTACACCTTC. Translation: CSTTKGYTF.